The T cell receptor (beta chain) described here comes from a study of CD8 T cells in ankylosing spondylitis. Study results and caveats: With a CD8+ phenotype, disease-linked clones were relatively rare in peripheral blood. Earlier studies detected some motif variants in reactive arthritis synovial fluid and blood.

Per germline, CDR1 SGHDT and CDR2 YYEEEE. The V and J ends lost 0 bases and 6 bases, in that order; junction bases with no gene match: 5. The CDR3 is 15 amino acids. A remark on this clonotype: Its antigen is still unknown.

TCRdb reanalysed the 5' RACE reads using MiXCR and keeps one entry per CDR3 protein. Counted here are about 360,000 distinct CDR3 sequences, around 15% occurring once; the ten biggest clones make up roughly 0.99%. The rearrangement links TRBV5-6 to TRBJ2-1, with 8 bases matching TRBD2. This receptor was obtained from a male donor with ankylosing spondylitis or in good health (not recorded which). The sequencing sample was made of blood, either unsorted or a sorted T cell fraction (not recorded which). The CDR3 protein is CASSLAGLGSNEQFF. As DNA, the CDR3 is TGTGCCAGCAGCTTGGCGGGACTAGGATCCAATGAGCAGTTCTTC. The whole variable domain, filled in from reference TRBV5-6 and TRBJ2-1, reads DAGVTQSPTHLIKTRGQQVTLRCSPKSGHDTVSWYQQALGQGPQFIFQYYEEEERQRGNFPDRFSGHQFPNYSSELNVNALLLGDSALYLCASSLAGLGSNEQFFGPGTRLTVL.